Shown below are 18 T cell receptor beta chains from a single sample sequenced in a study of blood T cell repertoires in COVID-19. Repertoires were generated with immunoSEQ multiplex PCR, while TCRdb's copy carries only in-frame clones and drops some. The sample consists of roughly 64,000 clones, approximately 90% of them appearing once. Sequencing was performed on peripheral blood. Every receptor here comes from a man aged 45-60 years with active COVID-19.

The rearrangement links TRBV5-4 to TRBJ2-2; tentatively, D is TRBD2 (7 bases). The CDR3 spans 18 residues. Germline loops: CDR1 SGHNT, CDR2 YYREEE (reference sequence). The V gene lost 3 bases and the J gene lost 3 bases, with 21 bases spanning the gap. The chain's CDR3 is CASSSTPRGRFHTGELFF. CDR3 sequence (DNA): TGTGCCAGCAGCTCCACTCCGCGGGGGCGCTTCCACACCGGGGAGCTGTTTTTT.

The chain has TRBV7-8 and TRBJ1-2; weak D call: TRBD1 (5 bases). The CDR3 sequence is 13 residues long. Germline CDR1 reads SGHVS; CDR2 reads FQNEAQ. The germline V and J ends were trimmed by 1 base and 7 bases, with 10 bases remaining between them. CDR3 in DNA: TGTGCCAGCAGCTTAGTACAGGAGGGTGGCTACACCTTC. Protein sequence: CASSLVQEGGYTF. Looking up the rest from reference TRBV7-8 and TRBJ1-2 gives the full variable domain: GAGVSQSPRYKVAKRGQDVALRCDPISGHVSLFWYQQALGQGPEFLTYFQNEAQLDKSGLPSDRFFAERPEGSVSTLKIQRTQQEDSAVYLCASSLVQEGGYTFGSGTRLTVV.

The rearrangement joins TRBV4-3 to TRBJ1-5; D may be TRBD1 (5 bases). Trimming took off 4 bases at V and 7 bases at J, with 11 bases between the two ends. The CDR3 contains 13 residues. CDR1 is LGHNA and CDR2 is YSLEER in the germline V gene. The CDR3 loop reads CASSLQANQPQHF. CDR3 in DNA: TGCGCCAGCAGCCTACAGGCAAACCAGCCCCAGCATTTT.

The rearrangement links TRBV4-3 to TRBJ1-2; TRBD1 might be the D (5 bases). The CDR3 runs 16 residues. V was clipped by 1 base and J by 2 bases, with 14 bases between them. CDR1 and CDR2 (germline): LGHNA, YSLEER. This CDR3 reads CASSQGLQALNYGYTF. Written as DNA, the CDR3 is TGCGCCAGCAGCCAAGGTTTACAGGCACTCAACTATGGCTACACCTTC.

J is TRBJ2-3 and V is TRBV3-1 (or the pseudogene TRBV3-2); the match to TRBD2 covers 9 bases. This CDR3 is built from 17 residues. V lost 1 base, J lost 0 bases, and 5 bases stayed unmatched. Germline V lookup: CDR1 LGHDT, CDR2 YNNKEL (reference sequence). CDR3 loop: CASSQAPLAGSTDTQYF. The CDR3 DNA reads as TGTGCCAGCAGCCAAGCCCCGCTAGCGGGGAGCACAGATACGCAGTATTTT.

This clone came up once. The rearrangement joins TRBV5-1 to TRBJ2-5, with 10 bases that match TRBD1. This CDR3 comprises 18 residues. CDR1 is SGHRS and CDR2 is YFSETQ in the germline V gene. J gave up 0 bases and V 4 bases, and 12 bases lay outside the gene matches. CDR3 nucleotides: TGCGCCAGCAGCACCCTGACAGGGGGCCTATCCCACCAAGAGACCCAGTACTTC. It codes for CASSTLTGGLSHQETQYF. Full variable domain (outside the CDR3, taken from reference TRBV5-1 and TRBJ2-5): KAGVTQTPRYLIKTRGQQVTLSCSPISGHRSVSWYQQTPGQGLQFLFEYFSETQRNKGNFPGRFSGRQFSNSRSEMNVSTLELGDSALYLCASSTLTGGLSHQETQYFGPGTRLLVL.

This clone was observed a few times. The rearrangement joins TRBV7-9 to TRBJ1-2; TRBD1 is a possible D gene (6 bases). Germline CDR1 and CDR2: SEHNR and FQNEAQ (reference sequence). The CDR3 contains 15 residues. Trimming took 4 bases from V and 4 from J, leaving 16 bases between them. The CDR3 nucleotides are TGTGCCAGCAGCTCTCGGGGGGCTTCAAGCTATGGCTACACCTTC. It translates to CASSSRGASSYGYTF.

The chain has TRBV2 and TRBJ1-3; 7 bases match TRBD1. CDR1 is SNHLY and CDR2 is FYNNEI in the germline V gene. The V gene end was trimmed by 7 bases and the J gene end by 0 bases; junction bases not matched to a gene: 6. CDR3 length: 15 amino acids. CDR3 nucleotide sequence: TGTGCCAGCACCGGACAGGTCCCCTCTGGAAACACCATATATTTT. Protein product: CASTGQVPSGNTIYF.

This chain links TRBV9 with TRBJ1-2; no clear D. The CDR3 covers 14 residues. The V gene's germline CDR1 is SGDLS and CDR2 YYNGEE. Trimming took 0 bases from V and 7 from J, leaving 13 bases between them. CDR3 amino acids: CASSVGRQPGGYTF. The CDR3 DNA is TGTGCCAGCAGCGTAGGGAGGCAGCCGGGTGGCTACACCTTC.

In DNA, the CDR3 is TGCGCCAGCAGTGAGTTTGCAGGGGCCACCGGGGAGCTGTTTTTT. The encoded protein is CASSEFAGATGELFF. V usage is TRBV10-1 and J usage is TRBJ2-2, with D possibly TRBD1 on 6 matching bases. The V end lost 1 base, the J end lost 4 bases, and 10 bases lay between the germline ends. The germline gives CDR1 WNHNN, CDR2 SYGVQD (reference sequence). The CDR3 spans 15 residues.

The V and J genes are TRBV28 and TRBJ2-7; weak D call: TRBD1 (5 bases). V lost 8 bases and J 5 bases, leaving 13 bases between the germline ends. CDR1 is MDHEN and CDR2 is SYDVKM in the germline V gene. The CDR3 is 12 residues long. The CDR3 nucleotides read TGTGCCAGCCAGAAGGGGTCCCACGAGCAGTACTTC. Protein product: CASQKGSHEQYF.

CDR3 DNA sequence: TGTGCCAGCAGCCAAGAGGGGCAGGCCGGGGAGCTGTTTTTT. Translating it yields CASSQEGQAGELFF. The chain links TRBV4-2 to TRBJ2-2; tentatively, D is TRBD1 (5 bases). The V gene lost 0 bases and the J gene lost 6 bases, with 8 bases spanning the gap. The CDR3 has 14 residues. Germline-derived CDR1 and CDR2 are LGHNA and YNFKEQ.

CDR3 DNA sequence: TGTGCCAGCAGCTTAGGTACAGGGGTAGGTAATTCACCCCTCCACTTT. Amino acids: CASSLGTGVGNSPLHF. The chain links TRBV13 to TRBJ1-6; 7 positions match TRBD1. There are 16 residues in the CDR3. Trimming removed 0 bases from V and 6 bases from J; junction bases left unmatched: 5. CDR1 and CDR2 (germline): PRHDT, FYEKMQ (reference sequence).

The CDR3 DNA reads TGTGCCAGCTCACCTAACTCCTATAATTCACCCCTCCACTTT. Protein product: CASSPNSYNSPLHF. The rearrangement links TRBV18 to TRBJ1-6; D unresolved. Germline CDR1 is KGHSH and CDR2 is LQKENI. The CDR3 has 14 amino acids. V was clipped by 3 bases and J by 0 bases, with 3 bases between them.

V and J are TRBV14 and TRBJ2-5, with D possibly TRBD1 on 6 matching bases. V gave up 2 bases and J gave up 5 bases, with 12 bases separating them. This CDR3 comprises 14 residues. Per the germline V gene, CDR1 is SGHDN and CDR2 is FVKESK. The CDR3 sequence: CASSQFSGEETQYF. CDR3 sequence (DNA): TGTGCCAGCAGCCAATTCTCAGGGGAGGAGACCCAGTACTTC.

J is TRBJ2-5 and V is TRBV10-3; the D gene is possibly TRBD1 (5 bases). Trimming removed 3 bases at V and 2 bases at J, with 19 bases between. The CDR3 runs to 17 residues. The germline V gene has CDR1 ENHRY and CDR2 SYGVKD. CDR3 bases: TGTGCCATCAGTGATCCCTCCGCGACAGCTCAACAAGAGACCCAGTACTTC. Its protein product is CAISDPSATAQQETQYF.

The chain couples TRBV18 to TRBJ2-7, with D possibly TRBD1 on 6 matching bases. Germline V gene sequence: CDR1 KGHSH, CDR2 LQKENI. This CDR3 contains 14 residues. Trimming left V 0 bases short and J 3 bases short, with 9 bases between. The CDR3, as DNA: TGTGCCAGCTCACCACCTACAGGGAGCTACGAGCAGTACTTC. It translates to CASSPPTGSYEQYF.

The chain is built from TRBV9 and TRBJ2-7, with 10 positions matching TRBD2. There are 14 residues in the CDR3. With 2 bases clipped from V and 3 bases from J, the junction kept 2 bases outside the gene matches. The germline gives CDR1 SGDLS, CDR2 YYNGEE. CDR3 sequence reads: CASSVSGGDYEQYF. In DNA form, the CDR3 reads TGTGCCAGCAGCGTGAGCGGGGGGGACTACGAGCAGTACTTC.